The text below deals with one TCR beta chain. No antigen is known for it. Trimming removed 5 bases at V and 0 bases at J, with 22 bases between. This CDR3 has 18 residues. Germline CDR1 MDHEN, CDR2 SYDVKM. This record comes from a study of cytomegalovirus exposure and HLA in healthy donors. Study context: The 120 validation repertoires used the same platform as the approximately 700 first-cohort repertoires (as reported by a later analysis).

Some clones are missing from TCRdb's copy, which holds only in-frame ones; the method was immunoSEQ multiplex PCR. The sample includes about 53,000 clones, roughly 93% of them seen just once. General study findings and limits: Cytomegalovirus status, reportedly, was diagnosed with high specificity and sensitivity by the classifier. Around 160 TCR beta chains were listed as cytomegalovirus-associated. Subsequent analysis revealed that first-cohort TCR clusters tended to co-occur in the 120 or so validation repertoires.

This rearrangement joins TRBV28 to TRBJ1-2, with D possibly being TRBD1 (6 bases). The receptor comes from a man younger than 35 in good health and CMV-seronegative. The sequenced sample was PBMCs. CDR3 region: CASSNHGTTHTPNYGYTF. The DNA for the CDR3 is TGTGCCAGCAGTAACCATGGGACAACTCATACCCCTAACTATGGCTACACCTTC.